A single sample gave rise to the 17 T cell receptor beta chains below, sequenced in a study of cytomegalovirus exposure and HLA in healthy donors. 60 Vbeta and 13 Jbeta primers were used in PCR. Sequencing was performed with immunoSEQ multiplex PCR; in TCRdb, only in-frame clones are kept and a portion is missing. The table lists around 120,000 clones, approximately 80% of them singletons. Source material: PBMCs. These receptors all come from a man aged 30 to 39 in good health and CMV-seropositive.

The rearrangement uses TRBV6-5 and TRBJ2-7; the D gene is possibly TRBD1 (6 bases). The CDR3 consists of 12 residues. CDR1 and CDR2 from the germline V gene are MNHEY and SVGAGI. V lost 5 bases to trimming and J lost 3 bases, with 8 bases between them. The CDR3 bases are TGTGCCAGCAGTGGGACACTCTACGAGCAGTACTTC. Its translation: CASSGTLYEQYF.

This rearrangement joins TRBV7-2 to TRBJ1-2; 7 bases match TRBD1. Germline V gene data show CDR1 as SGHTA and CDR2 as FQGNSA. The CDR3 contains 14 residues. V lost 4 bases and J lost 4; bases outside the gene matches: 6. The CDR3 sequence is CASSSQTGSYGYTF. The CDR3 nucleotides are TGTGCCAGCAGCTCCCAGACAGGGTCCTATGGCTACACCTTC.

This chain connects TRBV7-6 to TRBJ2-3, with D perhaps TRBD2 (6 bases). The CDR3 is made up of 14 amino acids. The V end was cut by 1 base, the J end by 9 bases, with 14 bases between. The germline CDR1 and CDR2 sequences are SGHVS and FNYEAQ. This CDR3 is CASSLVIGTGTQYF. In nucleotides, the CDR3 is TGTGCCAGCAGCTTAGTGATCGGGACTGGAACGCAGTATTTT. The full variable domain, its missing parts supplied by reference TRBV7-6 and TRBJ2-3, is GAGVSQSPRYKVTKRGQDVALRCDPISGHVSLYWYRQALGQGPEFLTYFNYEAQQDKSGLPNDRFSAERPEGSISTLTIQRTEQRDSAMYRCASSLVIGTGTQYFGPGTRLTVL.

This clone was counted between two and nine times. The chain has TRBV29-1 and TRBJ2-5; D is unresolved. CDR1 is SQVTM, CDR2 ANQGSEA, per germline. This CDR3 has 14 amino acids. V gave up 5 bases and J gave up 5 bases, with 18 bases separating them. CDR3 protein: CSVQPSTVRETQYF. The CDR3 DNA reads TGCAGCGTTCAACCCTCTACGGTCCGGGAGACCCAGTACTTC.

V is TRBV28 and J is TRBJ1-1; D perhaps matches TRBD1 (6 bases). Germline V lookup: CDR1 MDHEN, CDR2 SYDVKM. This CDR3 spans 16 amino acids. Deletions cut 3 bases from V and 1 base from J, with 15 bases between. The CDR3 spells CASSFYLGRGNTEAFF. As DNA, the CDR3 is TGTGCCAGCAGTTTTTATCTAGGCAGGGGGAACACTGAAGCTTTCTTT.

The CDR3 DNA reads TGTGCCAGCAGTAAAATTGGACAGGGGCGAGAGACCCAGTACTTC. The encoded protein is CASSKIGQGRETQYF. The chain couples TRBV27 to TRBJ2-5, with 9 bases aligning to TRBD1. J gave up 4 bases and V 5 bases, and 8 bases lay outside the gene matches. Germline CDR1 MNHEY, CDR2 SMNVEV (reference sequence). This CDR3 comprises 15 residues.

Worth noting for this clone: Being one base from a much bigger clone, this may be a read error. The CDR3 nucleotides are TGTGCCAGCAGTAACGGGAACACCGGGGAGCTGTTTTTT. This sequence encodes CASSNGNTGELFF. V usage is TRBV6-1 and J usage is TRBJ2-2; D not resolved. Trimming left V 5 bases short and J 1 base short, with 5 bases between. Germline CDR1 reads MNHNS; CDR2 reads SASEGT. The CDR3 has 13 residues.

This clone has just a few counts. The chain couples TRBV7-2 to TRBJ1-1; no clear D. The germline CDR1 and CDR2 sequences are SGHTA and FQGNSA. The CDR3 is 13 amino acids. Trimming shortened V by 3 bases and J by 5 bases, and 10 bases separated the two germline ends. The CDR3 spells CASSLGVETEAFF. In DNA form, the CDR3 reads TGTGCCAGCAGCTTGGGAGTGGAGACTGAAGCTTTCTTT.

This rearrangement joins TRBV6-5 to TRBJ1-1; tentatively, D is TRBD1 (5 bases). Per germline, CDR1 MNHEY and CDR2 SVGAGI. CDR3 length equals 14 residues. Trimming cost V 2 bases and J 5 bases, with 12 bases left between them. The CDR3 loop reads CASSYDPGRTEAFF. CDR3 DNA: TGTGCCAGCAGTTACGATCCAGGGCGTACTGAAGCTTTCTTT.

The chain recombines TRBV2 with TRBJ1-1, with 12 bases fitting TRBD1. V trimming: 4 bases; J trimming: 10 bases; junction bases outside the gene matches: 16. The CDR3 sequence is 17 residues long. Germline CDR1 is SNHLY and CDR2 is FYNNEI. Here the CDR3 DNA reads TGTGCCAGCAGTGGCGACCCGGGACAGGGGGCCCAATTGGTAGCTTTCTTT. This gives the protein CASSGDPGQGAQLVAFF.

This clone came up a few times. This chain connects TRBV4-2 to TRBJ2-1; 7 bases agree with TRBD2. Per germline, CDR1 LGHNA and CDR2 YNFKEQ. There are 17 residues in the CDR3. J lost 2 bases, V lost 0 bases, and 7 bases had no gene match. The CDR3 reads CASSQDPSGNPYNEQFF. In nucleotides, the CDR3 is TGTGCCAGCAGCCAAGATCCCAGCGGGAACCCCTACAATGAGCAGTTCTTC.

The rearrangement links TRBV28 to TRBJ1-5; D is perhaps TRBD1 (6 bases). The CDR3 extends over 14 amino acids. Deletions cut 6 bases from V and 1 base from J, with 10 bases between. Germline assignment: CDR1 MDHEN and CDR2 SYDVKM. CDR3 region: CASSATGSNQPQHF. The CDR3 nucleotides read TGTGCCAGCAGCGCAACAGGGAGCAATCAGCCCCAGCATTTT.

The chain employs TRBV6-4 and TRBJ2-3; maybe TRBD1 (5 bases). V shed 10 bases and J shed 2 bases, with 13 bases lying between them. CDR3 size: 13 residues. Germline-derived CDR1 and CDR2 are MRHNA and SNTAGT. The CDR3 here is CATSDTDTDTQYF. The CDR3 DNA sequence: TGTGCCACTTCGGACACAGACACAGATACGCAGTATTTT.

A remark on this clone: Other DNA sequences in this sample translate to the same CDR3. CDR3 loop: CASSVGDRGYEQYF. DNA for the CDR3: TGTGCCAGCAGCGTAGGAGACAGGGGGTATGAGCAGTACTTC. The V call is TRBV9, the J call TRBJ2-7; 9 bases match TRBD1. The CDR3 sequence is 14 residues long. From germline, CDR1 is SGDLS and CDR2 YYNGEE. V gave up 0 bases and J gave up 7 bases; unmatched junction bases: 5.

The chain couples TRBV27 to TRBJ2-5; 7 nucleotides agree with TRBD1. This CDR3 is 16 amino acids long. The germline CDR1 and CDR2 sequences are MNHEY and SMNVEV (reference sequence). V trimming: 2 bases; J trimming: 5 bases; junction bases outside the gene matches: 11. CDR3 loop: CASSLGTGTAEETQYF. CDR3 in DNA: TGTGCCAGCAGTTTAGGGACCGGGACAGCAGAGGAGACCCAGTACTTC.

DNA of the CDR3: TGTGCCAGCAGTTCTTTGCGGGGGGGTAGCACTGAAGCTTTCTTT. This sequence encodes CASSSLRGGSTEAFF. The chain carries TRBV6-5 and TRBJ1-1; TRBD1 is a possible D gene (5 bases). There are 15 residues in the CDR3. Germline lookup yields CDR1 MNHEY and CDR2 SVGAGI. Trimming cost V 4 bases and J 4 bases, with 16 bases left between them.

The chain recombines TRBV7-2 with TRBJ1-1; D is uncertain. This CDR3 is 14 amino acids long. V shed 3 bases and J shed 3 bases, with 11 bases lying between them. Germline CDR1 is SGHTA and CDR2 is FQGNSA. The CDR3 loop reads CASSLKSQHTEAFF. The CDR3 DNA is TGTGCCAGCAGCTTGAAAAGCCAACACACTGAAGCTTTCTTT.